The next 32 T cell receptor beta chains were all read from a single sample in a study of T cells in Graves' hyperthyroidism and ophthalmopathy. Using RNA transcripts as the source, TCR beta CDR3 regions were amplified. HTBI primers were used for first-round RT-PCR of the TCR CDR3. TCRdb redid the calling of the multiplex PCR reads with MiXCR, one entry per CDR3 protein. Of more than 450,000 distinct CDR3 sequences listed, just under 20% are singletons. Sequencing was carried out using blood. Receptors were obtained from a middle-aged man with Graves' ophthalmopathy.

The genes are TRBV28 and TRBJ2-7; D unclear. This CDR3 contains 14 residues. CDR1 and CDR2 from the germline V gene are MDHEN and SYDVKM. V gave up 2 bases and J gave up 0 bases, with 8 bases separating them. In DNA, the CDR3 is TGTGCCAGCAGTTTAAGAGTAAGCTCCTACGAGCAGTACTTC. It translates to CASSLRVSSYEQYF.

This clonotype occurred a few times. The chain uses TRBV9 and TRBJ2-3; the match to TRBD2 covers 8 bases. The CDR3 covers 15 residues. V was pared by 1 base and J by 1 base, with 2 bases of the junction left unmatched. In germline, CDR1 is SGDLS, CDR2 YYNGEE. In DNA form, the CDR3 reads TGTGCCAGCAGCGTAAAAGCGGGGGGCACAGATACGCAGTATTTT. Encoded protein: CASSVKAGGTDTQYF.

The chain is built from TRBV5-4 and TRBJ2-3, with D possibly being TRBD1 (6 bases). With 5 bases removed from V and 5 bases from J, the gap between germline ends came to 15 bases. This CDR3 is 14 amino acids long. Germline CDR1 reads SGHNT; CDR2 reads YYREEE (reference sequence). In DNA, the CDR3 is TGTGCCAGCAGGCAAGATCAGGGGAAAGATACGCAGTATTTT. The encoded protein is CASRQDQGKDTQYF. The entire variable domain, with the rest obtained from reference TRBV5-4 and TRBJ2-3, is as follows: ETGVTQSPTHLIKTRGQQVTLRCSSQSGHNTVSWYQQALGQGPQFIFQYYREEENGRGNFPPRFSGLQFPNYSSELNVNALELDDSALYLCASRQDQGKDTQYFGPGTRLTVL.

The table lists this clonotype with many counts. The J gene is TRBJ1-1, the V gene TRBV7-2; possible D gene TRBD1, 5 bases. Per the germline V gene, CDR1 is SGHTA and CDR2 is FQGNSA. V gave up 5 bases and J gave up 3 bases, with 10 bases separating them. The CDR3 spans 13 residues. As DNA, the CDR3 is TGTGCCAGCAGCAAAAACAGGTACACTGAAGCTTTCTTT. Protein sequence: CASSKNRYTEAFF.

This clonotype occurred a few times. The rearrangement uses TRBV30 and TRBJ2-2, with 8 bases aligning to TRBD2. In germline, CDR1 is GTSNPN, CDR2 SVGIG (reference sequence). The CDR3 is 14 residues long. The V segment lost 5 bases and the J segment 6 bases; nucleotides outside the gene matches: 8. The CDR3 nucleotides read TGTGCCTGGTCCGGGACTAGTCTCCCCGGGGAGCTGTTTTTT. It translates to CAWSGTSLPGELFF.

This clonotype was counted a few times. The rearrangement uses TRBV10-3 and TRBJ2-7, with 7 bases lining up with TRBD2. The length of the CDR3 is 11 residues. Trimming removed 9 bases from V and 5 bases from J; junction bases left unmatched: 4. Germline lookup yields CDR1 ENHRY and CDR2 SYGVKD. As DNA, the CDR3 is TGTGCCATGGGGGAGGGGCACGAGCAGTACTTC. The encoded protein is CAMGEGHEQYF.

This clonotype was seen once. This chain connects TRBV6-2 or TRBV6-3 to TRBJ2-7, with 11 nucleotides matching TRBD1. This CDR3 has 15 residues. The germline CDR1 and CDR2 sequences are MNHEY and SVGEGT. The trim removed 5 bases at V and 4 bases at J, leaving 7 bases unmatched. CDR3 loop: CASSKTWDRGYEQYF. CDR3 sequence (DNA): TGTGCCAGCAGTAAAACCTGGGACAGGGGGTACGAGCAGTACTTC.

The genes are TRBV29-1 and TRBJ2-1; TRBD1 aligns across 9 bases. CDR1 and CDR2 from the germline V gene are SQVTM and ANQGSEA. J lost 8 bases, V lost 6 bases, and 8 bases had no gene match. This CDR3 region has 13 residues. The CDR3 spells CSVGIQGADEQFF. CDR3 DNA sequence: TGCAGCGTGGGAATACAGGGGGCCGATGAGCAGTTCTTC.

This clonotype was observed many times. The CDR3, as DNA: TGCAGTGCACTTATCCAGACGTTAGAGACCCAGTACTTC. Residues: CSALIQTLETQYF. The V call is TRBV20-1, the J call TRBJ2-5; D gene ambiguous. The ends were cut back, 6 bases at V and 4 bases at J, with 15 bases in the middle. CDR1 is DFQATT, CDR2 SNEGSKA, per germline (reference sequence). This CDR3 comprises 13 residues.

In its sample, this clonotype was seen many times. The chain combines TRBV12-3 or TRBV12-4 with TRBJ2-3; the D gene is possibly TRBD2 (7 bases). The V and J ends lost 6 bases and 2 bases respectively, with 24 bases between them. The CDR3 is made up of 18 amino acids. The CDR3 nucleotides are TGTGCCAGCAGCCTGGAGGATGCGGGGGCCTCACCCACAGATACGCAGTATTTT. Amino acids: CASSLEDAGASPTDTQYF.

This clonotype was picked up many times. The junction departs from germline at one end; a sequencing error may be responsible. The chain uses TRBV5-1 and TRBJ2-5; 11 positions match TRBD2. The CDR3 runs to 16 residues. Germline values: CDR1 SGHRS, CDR2 YFSETQ. The CDR3 is CASSLAGTSGQETQYF. The CDR3 bases are TGTGCCAGCAGCTTAGCGGGGACTAGCGGCCAAGAGACCCAGTACTTC. The full variable domain, its missing parts supplied by reference TRBV5-1 and TRBJ2-5, is KAGVTQTPRYLIKTRGQQVTLSCSPISGHRSVSWYQQTPGQGLQFLFEYFSETQRNKGNFPGRFSGRQFSNSRSEMNVSTLELGDSALYLCASSLAGTSGQETQYFGPGTRLLVL.

This clonotype appeared many times. V gene TRBV6-1 combines with J gene TRBJ1-2; 7 bases are shared with TRBD1. Trimming took 5 bases from V and 4 from J; bases not matched to a gene: 4. The germline CDR1 and CDR2 sequences are MNHNS and SASEGT. This CDR3 spans 13 amino acids. CDR3 nucleotides: TGTGCCAGCAGTTCCGGGACAGTCTATGGCTACACCTTC. Protein: CASSSGTVYGYTF.

This clonotype was found a few times. This rearrangement joins TRBV5-1 to TRBJ1-3; weak D call: TRBD1 (5 bases). The germline V gene has CDR1 SGHRS and CDR2 YFSETQ. Trimming removed 4 bases from V and 3 bases from J, with 14 bases in between. This CDR3 is built from 15 residues. As DNA, the CDR3 is TGCGCCAGCAGCACTTCGGGGAGGGGTGGAAACACCATATATTTT. Encoded protein: CASSTSGRGGNTIYF.

This clonotype was counted only a few times. This chain uses TRBV29-1 with TRBJ2-1; TRBD1 matches 9 bases. After removal of 4 bases from V and 7 bases from J, the junction contained 5 bases not matched to a gene. The CDR3 contains 13 residues. Germline CDR1 is SQVTM and CDR2 is ANQGSEA. The CDR3 DNA reads as TGCAGCGTTGGGGACAGGGTGGGGAATGAGCAGTTCTTC. Protein: CSVGDRVGNEQFF.

Ten or more counts support this clonotype. The V and J genes are TRBV18 and TRBJ1-5; 12 bases line up with TRBD1. V trimming: 4 bases; J trimming: 7 bases; junction bases outside the gene matches: 5. CDR1 is KGHSH, CDR2 LQKENI, per germline. The CDR3 contains 15 residues. CDR3 amino acids: CASSLGTGGGQPQHF. CDR3 in DNA: TGTGCCAGCTCACTCGGGACAGGGGGCGGACAGCCCCAGCATTTT.

This clonotype has a count of ten or more. This rearrangement joins TRBV20-1 to TRBJ2-7; a possible D gene is TRBD1 (5 bases). Germline V gene sequence: CDR1 DFQATT, CDR2 SNEGSKA (reference sequence). V was clipped by 1 base and J by 5 bases, with 9 bases between them. The CDR3 is made up of 12 amino acids. The CDR3 reads CSARVTDHEQYF. CDR3 DNA: TGCAGTGCTAGAGTGACAGATCACGAGCAGTACTTC.

This clonotype was detected only a few times. The chain uses TRBV20-1 and TRBJ1-5, with D possibly being TRBD1 (5 bases). Germline V gene sequence: CDR1 DFQATT, CDR2 SNEGSKA (reference sequence). Between the trimmed V and J ends, which lost 8 bases and 6 bases, there was a span of 17 bases. The CDR3 loop spans 13 amino acids. CDR3 DNA: TGCAGTACGATGGTCGGGGCAGGTCAGCCCCAGCATTTT. This sequence encodes CSTMVGAGQPQHF.

This clonotype was seen ten or more times. The chain combines TRBV30 with TRBJ2-7; D ambiguous. The germline V and J ends were trimmed by 5 bases and 3 bases, with 8 bases remaining between them. Germline-derived CDR1 and CDR2 are GTSNPN and SVGIG (reference sequence). The CDR3 is made up of 11 amino acids. The DNA of the CDR3 is TGTGCCTGGGGCGAACTCTACGAGCAGTACTTC. This gives the protein CAWGELYEQYF.

In its sample, this clonotype was seen many times. The CDR3 is CASSIDRGNTGELFF. The CDR3 nucleotides read TGTGCCAGCAGTATCGACAGGGGGAACACCGGGGAGCTGTTTTTT. J is TRBJ2-2 and V is TRBV2, with 8 bases that match TRBD1. In germline, CDR1 is SNHLY, CDR2 FYNNEI. The V and J ends lost 5 bases and 1 base, in that order; junction bases with no gene match: 3. The length of the CDR3 is 15 residues.

This clonotype was seen ten or more times. The gene calls are TRBV12-3 or TRBV12-4 and TRBJ1-4, with 8 nucleotides matching TRBD1. The CDR3 runs to 14 residues. V was clipped by 6 bases and J by 7 bases; unmatched bases: 7. The CDR3 loop is CASRGDRGTEKLFF. For the CDR3, the DNA is TGTGCCAGCAGGGGCGACAGGGGAACTGAAAAACTGTTTTTT.

The chain carries TRBV12-3 or TRBV12-4 and TRBJ1-4; D might be TRBD1 (5 bases). The CDR3 has 15 amino acids. Trimming took 5 bases from V and 4 from J, leaving 14 bases between them. In DNA, the CDR3 is TGTGCCAGCAGTATTGCCGGGACCATTAATGAAAAACTGTTTTTT. Translation: CASSIAGTINEKLFF.

This clonotype was counted many times. The V call is TRBV5-1, the J call TRBJ2-3; the D call may be TRBD1 or TRBD2 (5 bases each). CDR3 length: 14 residues. Trimming cost V 4 bases and J 0 bases, with 9 bases left between them. Germline V gene lookup returns CDR1 SGHRS and CDR2 YFSETQ. The CDR3 coding sequence is TGCGCCAGCAGCATTCGGGACAGCACAGATACGCAGTATTTT. It specifies CASSIRDSTDTQYF. The full variable domain, rest sourced from reference TRBV5-1 and TRBJ2-3, is KAGVTQTPRYLIKTRGQQVTLSCSPISGHRSVSWYQQTPGQGLQFLFEYFSETQRNKGNFPGRFSGRQFSNSRSEMNVSTLELGDSALYLCASSIRDSTDTQYFGPGTRLTVL.

This clonotype was seen a handful of times. This sequence joins TRBV6-1 and TRBJ1-2; a possible D gene is TRBD1 (6 bases). V was pared by 4 bases and J by 11 bases, with 14 bases between. CDR1 and CDR2 (germline): MNHNS, SASEGT. The CDR3 has 12 amino acids. Here the CDR3 DNA reads TGTGCCAGCAGTGGACAGGAGAGATTGTACACCTTC. It translates to CASSGQERLYTF.

This clonotype was counted at least ten times. V is TRBV5-1 and J is TRBJ2-1; D may be TRBD2 (7 bases). The V end was cut by 6 bases, the J end by 7 bases, with 17 bases between. Germline values: CDR1 SGHRS, CDR2 YFSETQ. The CDR3 consists of 14 residues. The CDR3 reads CASTEGGGRNEQFF. DNA for the CDR3: TGCGCCAGCACCGAGGGGGGGGGACGGAATGAGCAGTTCTTC.

The table lists this clonotype with a few counts. The rearrangement uses TRBV10-3 and TRBJ2-7, with 10 bases identical to TRBD2. In germline, CDR1 is ENHRY, CDR2 SYGVKD. The CDR3 consists of 14 residues. The V segment lost 11 bases and the J segment 0 bases; nucleotides outside the gene matches: 7. CDR3 amino acids: CALRLAGYSYEQYF. Here the CDR3 DNA reads TGTGCCCTCCGACTAGCGGGTTACTCCTACGAGCAGTACTTC.

This clonotype turned up a few times. The chain employs TRBV20-1 and TRBJ1-4, with D unresolved. V was clipped by 7 bases and J by 7 bases, with 19 bases between them. Germline CDR1 and CDR2: DFQATT and SNEGSKA (reference sequence). The CDR3 length is 14 residues. CDR3: CSVTKGTMGEKLFF. CDR3 DNA: TGCAGTGTCACTAAAGGCACAATGGGTGAAAAACTGTTTTTT.

Only a few counts were recorded for this clonotype. The genes are TRBV29-1 and TRBJ2-6, with no clear D. V lost 4 bases to trimming and J lost 0 bases, with 4 bases between them. In germline, CDR1 is SQVTM, CDR2 ANQGSEA. The CDR3 runs 13 residues. Written as DNA, the CDR3 is TGCAGCGTTGCTAGCTCTGGGGCCAACGTCCTGACTTTC. Translating it yields CSVASSGANVLTF.

This clonotype showed up many times. The J gene is TRBJ2-7, the V gene TRBV7-9; 8 nucleotides line up with TRBD1. With V trimmed by 0 bases and J by 2 bases, 3 bases remained unmatched. CDR3 length: 15 amino acids. Germline V gives CDR1 SEHNR, CDR2 FQNEAQ (reference sequence). In DNA form, the CDR3 reads TGTGCCAGCAGCTTAGCCTCACAGGGGGCCTACGAGCAGTACTTC. This encodes CASSLASQGAYEQYF.

There are a few counts of this clonotype. The V call is TRBV5-1, the J call TRBJ2-1; maybe TRBD1 (5 bases). The CDR3 sequence is 13 residues long. CDR1 SGHRS and CDR2 YFSETQ come from the germline V gene. V gave up 0 bases and J gave up 8 bases, with 9 bases separating them. CDR3 in amino acids: CASSLVQDHEQFF. In DNA form, the CDR3 reads TGCGCCAGCAGCTTGGTACAGGACCATGAGCAGTTCTTC.

This clonotype occurred once. The rearrangement links TRBV9 to TRBJ1-2; 11 bases line up with TRBD1. The germline V gene has CDR1 SGDLS and CDR2 YYNGEE. Trimming at V came to 3 bases and at J to 2 bases, leaving 6 bases not matched to a gene. This CDR3 contains 16 residues. CDR3: CASSAGDRGSNYGYTF. The CDR3 region has the DNA TGTGCCAGCAGCGCTGGGGACAGGGGGTCGAACTATGGCTACACCTTC.

This sequence joins TRBV4-2 and TRBJ2-3, with TRBD2 matching over 9 bases. The CDR3 sequence is 21 residues long. Per the germline V gene, CDR1 is LGHNA and CDR2 is YNFKEQ. Trimming cost V 2 bases and J 0 bases; bases outside gene matches: 18. The CDR3 DNA follows: TGTGCCAGCAGCCAAAAAAGTTGGTTAAGTCTAGCGGGACCGAGCACAGATACGCAGTATTTT. It is translated as CASSQKSWLSLAGPSTDTQYF.

This chain links TRBV15 with TRBJ2-1, with TRBD2 matching 8 bases. There are 17 residues in the CDR3. Per germline, CDR1 LNHNV and CDR2 YYDKDF (reference sequence). J was trimmed by 0 bases and V by 2 bases; bases with no gene match: 6. CDR3: CATSRRPGTSSYNEQFF. The CDR3 nucleotides read TGTGCCACCAGCAGAAGGCCGGGGACTAGCTCCTACAATGAGCAGTTCTTC.